The entry below describes one T cell receptor (beta chain). This record comes from a study of CD8+CD57+ T cells in acquired aplastic anemia. The CDR3 length is 14 residues. Unmatched junction bases numbered 12, after V lost 6 bases and J lost 10 bases. From germline, CDR1 is SEHNR and CDR2 FQNEAQ (reference sequence). CDR3 and TCR beta VDJ profiling relied on genomic DNA as the template. In TCRdb, the reads were re-called with MiXCR into one record per CDR3 protein. The sample gives 200,000 to 300,000 distinct CDR3 sequences, 70% to 85% of which show up once; less than 50% is in the top ten. By flow cytometry, patients selected for sequencing had shown an expansion of CD8+CD57+ cells.

The source is a human donor with aplastic anemia. The sample was sorted CD4+, CD8+, or CD8+CD57+ T cells (not recorded which) from PBMCs. V usage is TRBV7-9 and J usage is TRBJ2-3, with 8 bases lining up with TRBD2. CDR3 loop: CASSSAGGPGAQYF. Written as DNA, the CDR3 is TGTGCCAGCAGTTCTGCGGGGGGTCCCGGTGCGCAGTATTTT.